One TCR beta chain is described in this entry. The data were produced by immunoSEQ multiplex PCR, yet TCRdb's version contains in-frame clones alone and is incomplete. The sample holds 120,000 or so clones; over 75% are singletons and the top ten take 17%. This entry is derived from a study of blood T cell repertoires in COVID-19. Study-level information: Sources were T cells, B-cell-depleted T cells, or PBMCs; the material itself was cDNA or gDNA.

Seattle patient enrollment occurred during active infection, with longitudinal follow-up thereafter. The sequencing sample was made of peripheral blood. This clonotype was sampled from a man aged 25-45 years with COVID-19, enrolled during active disease.

The CDR3 reads CASSLGDIYSNQPQHF. The CDR3 DNA is TGTGCCAGCAGCTTAGGGGACATATATAGCAATCAGCCCCAGCATTTT. The rearrangement joins TRBV11-2 to TRBJ1-5, with a tentative D call TRBD1 (6 bases). In germline, CDR1 is SGHAT, CDR2 FQNNGV. V was cut by 1 base and J by 0 bases, with 10 bases left in between. This CDR3 has 16 amino acids.